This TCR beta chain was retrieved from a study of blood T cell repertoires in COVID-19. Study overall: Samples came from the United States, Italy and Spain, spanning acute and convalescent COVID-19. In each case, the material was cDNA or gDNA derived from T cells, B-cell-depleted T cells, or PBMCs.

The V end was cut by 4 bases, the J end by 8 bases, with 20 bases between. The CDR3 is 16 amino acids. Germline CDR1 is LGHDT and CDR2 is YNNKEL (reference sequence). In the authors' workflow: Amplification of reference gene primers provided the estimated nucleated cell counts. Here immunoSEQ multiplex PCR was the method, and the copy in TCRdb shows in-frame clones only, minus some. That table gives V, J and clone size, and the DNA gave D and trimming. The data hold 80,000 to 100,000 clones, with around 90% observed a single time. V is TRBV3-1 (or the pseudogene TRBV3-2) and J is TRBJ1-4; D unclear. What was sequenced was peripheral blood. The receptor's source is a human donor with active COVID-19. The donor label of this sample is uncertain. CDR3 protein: CASSRTLGGGGEKLFF. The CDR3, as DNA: TGTGCCAGCAGCCGAACCCTGGGAGGAGGAGGAGAAAAACTGTTTTTT.